This T cell receptor beta chain was found in a study of shared clonotypes between healthy human individuals. Germline V lookup: CDR1 GTSNPN, CDR2 SVGIG (reference sequence). V dropped 5 bases and J dropped 9 bases, with 8 bases sitting between them. This CDR3 comprises 10 residues. Profiling relied on immunoSEQ multiplex PCR, and the TCRdb table lists in-frame clones only, not all of them. The sample has 850,000 to 1,200,000 clones; roughly 70% are singletons. The chain employs TRBV30 and TRBJ2-1, with D perhaps matching TRBD1 (6 bases). Specimen: memory CD4+ T cells sorted from blood. Subset of the sample: CD45RA-negative fraction. This clonotype was obtained from a man aged 18 to 30 in good health. The CDR3 loop is CAWSTGEQFF. Here the CDR3 DNA reads TGTGCCTGGTCGACAGGTGAGCAGTTCTTC.